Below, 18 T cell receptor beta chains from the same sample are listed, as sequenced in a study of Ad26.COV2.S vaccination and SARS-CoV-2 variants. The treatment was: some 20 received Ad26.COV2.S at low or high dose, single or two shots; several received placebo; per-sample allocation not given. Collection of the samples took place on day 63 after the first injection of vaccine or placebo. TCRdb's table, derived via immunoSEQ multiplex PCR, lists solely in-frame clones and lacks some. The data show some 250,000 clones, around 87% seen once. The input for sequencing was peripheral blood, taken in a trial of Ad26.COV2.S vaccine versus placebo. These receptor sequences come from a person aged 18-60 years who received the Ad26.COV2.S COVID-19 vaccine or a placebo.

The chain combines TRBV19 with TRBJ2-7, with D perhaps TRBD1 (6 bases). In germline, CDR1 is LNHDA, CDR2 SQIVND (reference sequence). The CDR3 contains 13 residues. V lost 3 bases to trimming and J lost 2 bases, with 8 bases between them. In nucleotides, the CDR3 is TGTGCCAGTAGTATGCCAGGGGCCTACGAGCAGTACTTC. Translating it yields CASSMPGAYEQYF.

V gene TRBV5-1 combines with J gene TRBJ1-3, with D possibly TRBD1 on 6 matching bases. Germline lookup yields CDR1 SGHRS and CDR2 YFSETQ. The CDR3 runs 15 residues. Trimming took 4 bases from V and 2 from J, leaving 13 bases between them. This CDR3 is CASSLAGGTGNTIYF. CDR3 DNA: TGCGCCAGCAGCCTTGCGGGGGGCACTGGAAACACCATATATTTT.

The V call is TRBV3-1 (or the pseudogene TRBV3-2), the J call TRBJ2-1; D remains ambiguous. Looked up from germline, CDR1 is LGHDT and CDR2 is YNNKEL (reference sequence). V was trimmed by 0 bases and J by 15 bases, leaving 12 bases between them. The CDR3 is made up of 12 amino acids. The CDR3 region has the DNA TGTGCCAGCAGCCAAGATGCCCCTCCCTCGTTCTTC. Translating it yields CASSQDAPPSFF.

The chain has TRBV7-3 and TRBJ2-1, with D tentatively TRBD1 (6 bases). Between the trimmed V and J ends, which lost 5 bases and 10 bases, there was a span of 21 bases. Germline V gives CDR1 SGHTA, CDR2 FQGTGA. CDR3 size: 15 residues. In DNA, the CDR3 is TGTGCCAGCAGCCCCCGGTCTGGGGGCCCCTTGGAGCAGTTCTTC. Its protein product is CASSPRSGGPLEQFF.

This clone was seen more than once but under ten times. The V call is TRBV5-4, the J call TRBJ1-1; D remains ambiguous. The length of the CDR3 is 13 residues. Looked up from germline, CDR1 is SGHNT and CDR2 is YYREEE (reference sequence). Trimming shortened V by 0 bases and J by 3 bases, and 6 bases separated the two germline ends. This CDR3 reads CASSLGRYTEAFF. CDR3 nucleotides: TGTGCCAGCAGCTTGGGCCGGTACACTGAAGCTTTCTTT.

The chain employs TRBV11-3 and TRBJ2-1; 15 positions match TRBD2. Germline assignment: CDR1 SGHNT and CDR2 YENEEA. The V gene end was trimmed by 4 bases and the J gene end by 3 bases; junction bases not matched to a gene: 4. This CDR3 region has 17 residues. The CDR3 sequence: CASSYGLAGGSYNEQFF. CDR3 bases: TGTGCCAGCAGCTACGGACTAGCGGGGGGGAGCTACAATGAGCAGTTCTTC.

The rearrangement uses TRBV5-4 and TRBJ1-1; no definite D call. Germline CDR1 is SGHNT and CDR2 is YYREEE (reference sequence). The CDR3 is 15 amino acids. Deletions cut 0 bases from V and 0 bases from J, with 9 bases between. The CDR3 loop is CASSLAASMNTEAFF. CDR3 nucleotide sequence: TGTGCCAGCAGCTTGGCGGCCAGCATGAACACTGAAGCTTTCTTT.

The CDR3 DNA sequence: TGTGCCAGCAGCGTAGAACGGCCGTCAGATACGCAGTATTTT. Its translation: CASSVERPSDTQYF. This rearrangement joins TRBV9 to TRBJ2-3; D is uncertain. There are 14 residues in the CDR3. The V end was cut by 0 bases, the J end by 4 bases, with 9 bases between. The V gene's germline CDR1 is SGDLS and CDR2 YYNGEE.

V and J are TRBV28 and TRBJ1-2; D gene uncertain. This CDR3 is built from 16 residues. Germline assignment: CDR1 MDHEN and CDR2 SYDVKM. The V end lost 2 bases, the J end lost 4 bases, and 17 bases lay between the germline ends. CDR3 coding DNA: TGTGCCAGCAGTTTACTCACCGTCGTGGCCTCCTATGGCTACACCTTC. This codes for CASSLLTVVASYGYTF.

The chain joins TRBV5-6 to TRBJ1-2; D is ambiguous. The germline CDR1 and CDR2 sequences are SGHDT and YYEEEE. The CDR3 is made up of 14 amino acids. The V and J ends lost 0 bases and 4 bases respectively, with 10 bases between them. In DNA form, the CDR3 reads TGTGCCAGCAGCTTGGAGGATGCGATCTATGGCTACACCTTC. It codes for CASSLEDAIYGYTF.

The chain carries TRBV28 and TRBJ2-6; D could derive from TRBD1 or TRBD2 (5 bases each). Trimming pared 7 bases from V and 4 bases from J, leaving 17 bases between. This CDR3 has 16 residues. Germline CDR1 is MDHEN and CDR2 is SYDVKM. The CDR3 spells CASIEGSRTGANVLTF. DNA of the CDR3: TGTGCCAGCATCGAGGGGTCCCGAACCGGGGCCAACGTCCTGACTTTC.

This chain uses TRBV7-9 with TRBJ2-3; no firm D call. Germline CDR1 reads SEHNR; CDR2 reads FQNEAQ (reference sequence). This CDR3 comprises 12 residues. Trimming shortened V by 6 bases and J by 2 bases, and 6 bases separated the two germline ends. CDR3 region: CASRVYTDTQYF. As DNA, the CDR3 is TGTGCCAGCAGGGTATACACAGATACGCAGTATTTT.

The CDR3 sequence: CASSKTTGNYGYTF. The CDR3 region has the DNA TGTGCCAGTAGTAAAACCACAGGGAACTATGGCTACACCTTC. V gene TRBV19 combines with J gene TRBJ1-2; D is possibly TRBD1 (6 bases). The CDR3 extends over 14 amino acids. Trimming removed 4 bases from V and 2 bases from J, with 11 bases in between. The germline V gene encodes CDR1 LNHDA and CDR2 SQIVND (reference sequence).

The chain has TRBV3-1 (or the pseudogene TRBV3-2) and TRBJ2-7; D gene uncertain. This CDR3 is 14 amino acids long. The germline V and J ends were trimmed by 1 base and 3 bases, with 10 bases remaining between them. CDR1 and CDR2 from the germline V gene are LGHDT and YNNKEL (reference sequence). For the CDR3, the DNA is TGTGCCAGCAGCCAAGGGCTAGGCAGCTACGAGCAGTACTTC. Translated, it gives CASSQGLGSYEQYF.

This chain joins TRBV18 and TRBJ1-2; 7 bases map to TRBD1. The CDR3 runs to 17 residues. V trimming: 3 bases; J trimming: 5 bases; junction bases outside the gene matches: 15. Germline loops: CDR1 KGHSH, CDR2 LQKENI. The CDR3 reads CASSPVQHAGGGYGYTF. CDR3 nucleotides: TGTGCCAGCTCACCCGTACAACACGCAGGGGGTGGTTATGGCTACACCTTC.

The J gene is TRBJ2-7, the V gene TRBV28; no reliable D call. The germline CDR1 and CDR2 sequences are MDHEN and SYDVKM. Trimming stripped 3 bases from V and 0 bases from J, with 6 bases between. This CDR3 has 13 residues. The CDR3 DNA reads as TGTGCCAGCAGTTTTGGCGGCTCCTACGAGCAGTACTTC. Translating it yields CASSFGGSYEQYF.

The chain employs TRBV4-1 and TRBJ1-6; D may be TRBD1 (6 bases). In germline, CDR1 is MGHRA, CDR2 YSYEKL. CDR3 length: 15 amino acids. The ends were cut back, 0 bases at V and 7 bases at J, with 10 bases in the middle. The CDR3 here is CASSQDGGGNSPLHF. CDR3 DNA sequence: TGCGCCAGCAGCCAAGATGGGGGCGGGAATTCACCCCTCCACTTT.

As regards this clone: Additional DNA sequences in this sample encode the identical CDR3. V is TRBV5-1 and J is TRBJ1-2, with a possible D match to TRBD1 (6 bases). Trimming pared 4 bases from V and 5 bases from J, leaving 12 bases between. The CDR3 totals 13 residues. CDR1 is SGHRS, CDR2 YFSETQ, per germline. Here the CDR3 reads CASSPGQGYGYTF. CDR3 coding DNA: TGCGCCAGCAGCCCGGGGCAGGGGTATGGCTACACCTTC.